This T cell receptor (beta chain) derives from a study of blood T cell repertoires in COVID-19. Across the study: There were acute and convalescent COVID-19 samples, and they came from the United States, Italy and Spain. PBMCs, B-cell-depleted T cells, or T cells were the source of the cDNA or gDNA that made up the material.

In the study's own analysis: Estimated nucleated cell counts came from reference gene primer amplification. The protocol was immunoSEQ multiplex PCR, while the TCRdb copy is restricted to in-frame clones and leaves out a portion. The D gene and trimming were derived from the DNA, and the V and J assignments and clone size from that table. The sample includes roughly 80,000 clones, approximately 91% of them seen just once. What was sequenced was peripheral blood. The sequence came from a woman aged 80 or older with acute or convalescent COVID-19.

The CDR3 loop is CASSSLAGGGDEQFF. DNA of the CDR3: TGTGCCAGCTCGTCTCTAGCGGGGGGCGGAGACGAGCAGTTCTTC. V gene TRBV18 combines with J gene TRBJ2-1; 11 bases match TRBD2. The germline CDR1 and CDR2 sequences are KGHSH and LQKENI. V lost 6 bases and J lost 10; bases outside the gene matches: 11. This CDR3 has 15 amino acids.